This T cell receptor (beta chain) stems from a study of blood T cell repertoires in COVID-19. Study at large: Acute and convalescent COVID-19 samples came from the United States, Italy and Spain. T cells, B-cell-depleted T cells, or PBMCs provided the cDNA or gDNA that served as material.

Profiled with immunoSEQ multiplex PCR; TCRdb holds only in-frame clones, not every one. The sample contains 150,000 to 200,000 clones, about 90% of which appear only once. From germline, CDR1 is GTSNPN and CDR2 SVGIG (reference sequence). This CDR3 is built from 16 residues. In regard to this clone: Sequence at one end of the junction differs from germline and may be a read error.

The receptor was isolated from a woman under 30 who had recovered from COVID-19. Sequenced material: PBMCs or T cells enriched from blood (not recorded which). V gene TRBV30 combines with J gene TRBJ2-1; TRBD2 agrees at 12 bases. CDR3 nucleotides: TGTGCCTGGAGTCAAGGGACTAGCGGGTCCTTCAATGAGCAGTTCTTC. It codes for CAWSQGTSGSFNEQFF.